Included here is one T cell receptor (beta chain) sequence, with context. Under the authors' procedure: For nucleated cells, counts were estimated from reference gene primer amplification. Only in-frame clones appear in the TCRdb table, and some are missing; sequencing was by immunoSEQ multiplex PCR. V and J calls and clone size are given by that table; D and trimming were obtained from the DNA. The sample has 250,000 to 300,000 clones, approximately 85% seen once. These data belong to a study of blood T cell repertoires in COVID-19. Study information: Italy, Spain and the United States were the sources of the convalescent and acute COVID-19 samples.

Individuals aged about 18 to 95 years were recruited from about two dozen US areas. Sequenced sample: PBMCs or T cells enriched from blood (not recorded which). The TCR was taken from a woman between 45 and 65 years old who had recovered from COVID-19.

The CDR3 protein is CASSLPGGGVSEQFF. For the CDR3, the DNA is TGTGCCAGCAGTTTACCGGGAGGGGGGGTTTCGGAGCAGTTCTTC. V is TRBV27 and J is TRBJ2-1; TRBD2 matches at 8 bases. With 2 bases clipped from V and 10 bases from J, the junction kept 10 bases outside the gene matches. The CDR3 runs to 15 residues. Germline V gene data show CDR1 as MNHEY and CDR2 as SMNVEV (reference sequence).